Each of the 5 T cell receptor beta chains below was sequenced from the same sample in a study of tumor-infiltrating lymphocytes in primary liver carcinoma. For blood RNA, unsorted whole blood served as the source, and germline DNA was extracted too. The template, approximately 500 ng total RNA, yielded TCR beta cDNA made with a constant-region primer. It was through three nested multiplex PCR rounds of slightly modified ARM-PCR that TCR beta libraries arose. Use of TRBV1-TRBV30 forward primers with a C-beta reverse primer characterized the first two PCR rounds, which lasted nine to eleven cycles each. TCRdb re-derived calls from the multiplex PCR reads in MiXCR, one entry per CDR3 protein. The sample shows about 200,000 distinct CDR3 sequences, 65% of them seen only once. The sequencing input was peripheral blood. The receptors here all came from a woman aged 60 to 75 with primary liver carcinoma and hepatitis B virus infection.

V usage is TRBV5-6 and J usage is TRBJ2-7; possibly TRBD2 for D (5 bases). The V gene lost 2 bases and the J gene lost 0 bases, with 15 bases spanning the gap. The CDR3 is 16 amino acids. In germline, CDR1 is SGHDT, CDR2 YYEEEE. The CDR3 nucleotides are TGTGCCAGCAGCTTCGGAGGTGGTAGCCTCTCCTACGAGCAGTACTTC. Protein sequence: CASSFGGGSLSYEQYF.

This clonotype was detected only once. A much larger clone lies one base from this, so it may be a read error. This is likely a read error, given that the CDR3 carries no conserved phenylalanine or tryptophan at its end. V usage is TRBV6-2 or TRBV6-3 and J usage is TRBJ2-3, with D perhaps TRBD1 (6 bases). Germline V gene sequence: CDR1 MNHEY, CDR2 SVGEGT. The CDR3 contains 15 residues. Trimming removed 6 bases from V and 0 bases from J, with 13 bases in between. The CDR3 sequence: CASSLQGTSTDTQYY. CDR3 bases: TGTGCCAGCAGCCTACAGGGAACTAGCACAGATACGCAGTATTAT.

A remark on this clonotype: In this CDR3 the conserved last residue, phenylalanine or tryptophan, is missing, so a read error is likely. No DNA is shown, since the ends of the CDR3 on it are uncertain; the CDR3 is the one TCRdb lists. The chain links TRBV11-2 to TRBJ2-7; the DNA was not used to check the table's D call, TRBD1. Germline V gene data show CDR1 as SGHAT and CDR2 as FQNNGV. The CDR3 extends over 15 residues, inclusive of both ends. CDR3 loop: CASSLTVGVSYEQHY.

As to this clonotype: Being one base from a much bigger clone, this may be a read error. The J gene is TRBJ1-2, the V gene TRBV7-8, with 9 bases identical to TRBD1. The germline CDR1 and CDR2 sequences are SGHVS and FQNEAQ. This CDR3 comprises 14 residues. Here the CDR3 DNA reads TGTGCCAGCGGCCTACAGGGGGCGGGCTATGACTACACCTTC. Protein: CASGLQGAGYDYTF.

This clonotype appeared a few times. This rearrangement joins TRBV28 to TRBJ2-7; 9 bases are shared with TRBD2. This CDR3 contains 16 residues. The germline V gene has CDR1 MDHEN and CDR2 SYDVKM. With 7 bases clipped from V and 5 bases from J, the junction kept 15 bases outside the gene matches. This CDR3 is CASNFKRASGTHEQYF. Written as DNA, the CDR3 is TGTGCCAGCAACTTTAAAAGGGCTAGCGGGACTCACGAGCAGTACTTC. Variable domain in full (rest from reference TRBV28 and TRBJ2-7): DVKVTQSSRYLVKRTGEKVFLECVQDMDHENMFWYRQDPGLGLRLIYFSYDVKMKEKGDIPEGYSVSREKKERFSLILESASTNQTSMYLCASNFKRASGTHEQYFGPGTRLTVT.